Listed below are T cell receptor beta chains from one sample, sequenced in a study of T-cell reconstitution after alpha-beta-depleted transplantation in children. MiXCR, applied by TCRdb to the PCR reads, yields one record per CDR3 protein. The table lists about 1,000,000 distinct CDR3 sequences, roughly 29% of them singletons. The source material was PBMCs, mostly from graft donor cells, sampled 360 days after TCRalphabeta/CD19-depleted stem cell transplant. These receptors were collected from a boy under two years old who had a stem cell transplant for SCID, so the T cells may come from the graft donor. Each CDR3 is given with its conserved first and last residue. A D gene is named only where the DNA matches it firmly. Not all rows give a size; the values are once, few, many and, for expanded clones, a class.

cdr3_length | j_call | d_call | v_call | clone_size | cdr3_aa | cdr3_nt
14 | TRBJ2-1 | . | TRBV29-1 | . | CSAGGVFSYNEQFF | TGCAGCGCCGGAGGGGTATTCTCCTACAATGAGCAGTTCTTC
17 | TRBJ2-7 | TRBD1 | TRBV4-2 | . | CASSQDKRGQGDYEQYF | TGTGCCAGCAGCCAAGATAAGAGGGGACAGGGGGACTACGAGCAGTACTTC
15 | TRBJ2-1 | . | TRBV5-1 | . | CASRGPGRGFHEQFF | TGCGCCAGCAGGGGACCTGGCAGGGGATTCCATGAGCAGTTCTTC
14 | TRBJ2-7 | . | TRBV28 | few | CASERDGNDYEQYF | TGTGCCAGCGAACGGGACGGCAACGATTACGAGCAGTACTTC
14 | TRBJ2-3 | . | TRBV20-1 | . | CSAPPGDSTDTQYF | TGCAGTGCCCCCCCGGGAGATAGCACAGATACGCAGTATTTT
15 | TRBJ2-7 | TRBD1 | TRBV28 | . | CASRGDSAGAYEQYF | TGTGCCAGCAGGGGGGACAGCGCCGGGGCCTACGAGCAGTACTTC
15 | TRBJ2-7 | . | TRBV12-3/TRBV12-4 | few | CASSLGPRLAYEQYF | TGTGCCAGCAGTTTAGGTCCTCGGCTAGCCTACGAGCAGTACTTC
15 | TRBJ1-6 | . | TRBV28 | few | CASSTGLPRRSPLHF | TGTGCCAGCAGCACAGGACTACCAAGAAGGTCACCCCTCCACTTT
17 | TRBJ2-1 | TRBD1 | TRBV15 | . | CATSRGASGTGWSEQFF | TGTGCCACCAGCAGAGGGGCCTCCGGGACAGGGTGGAGTGAGCAGTTCTTC
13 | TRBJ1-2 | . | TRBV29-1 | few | CSVERSTNYGYTF | TGCAGCGTTGAACGGTCAACTAACTATGGCTACACCTTC
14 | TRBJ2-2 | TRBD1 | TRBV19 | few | CASGGQGASGELFF | TGTGCCAGTGGGGGACAGGGGGCCAGCGGGGAGCTGTTTTTT
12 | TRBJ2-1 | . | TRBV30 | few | CAWSPTDNEQFF | TGTGCCTGGAGCCCCACGGACAATGAGCAGTTCTTC
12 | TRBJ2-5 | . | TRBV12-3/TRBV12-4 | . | CASSKREETQYF | TGTGCCAGCAGCAAAAGAGAGGAGACCCAGTACTTC
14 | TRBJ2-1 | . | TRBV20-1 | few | CSARERLEYNEQFF | TGCAGTGCTAGAGAAAGACTGGAATACAATGAGCAGTTCTTC
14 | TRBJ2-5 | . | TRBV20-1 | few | CSARDTGTDETQYF | TGCAGTGCTAGAGATACCGGGACTGATGAGACCCAGTACTTC
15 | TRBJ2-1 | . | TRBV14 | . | CASSQDLSRTNEQFF | TGTGCCAGCAGCCAAGATCTTTCTAGGACGAATGAGCAGTTCTTC
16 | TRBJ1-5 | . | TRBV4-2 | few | CASSQVYGGDSQPQHF | TGTGCCAGCAGCCAAGTGTACGGGGGCGATTCCCAGCCCCAGCATTTT
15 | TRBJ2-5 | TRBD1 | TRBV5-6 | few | CASPLKDRVKETQYF | TGTGCCAGCCCCCTCAAGGACAGGGTTAAAGAGACCCAGTACTTC
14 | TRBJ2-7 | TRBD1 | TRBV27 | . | CASRQQGQGYEQYF | TGTGCCAGCAGACAACAGGGACAGGGCTACGAGCAGTACTTC
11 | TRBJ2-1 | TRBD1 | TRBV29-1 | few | CSVVPGTEEVF | TGCAGCGTTGTCCCAGGGACAGAGGAGGTCTTC
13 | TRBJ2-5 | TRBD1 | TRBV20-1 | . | CSAKTGARETQYF | TGCAGTGCTAAAACAGGGGCTCGAGAGACCCAGTACTTC
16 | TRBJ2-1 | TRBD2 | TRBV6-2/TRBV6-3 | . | CASTDSGGASYNEQFF | TGTGCCAGCACCGACTCGGGGGGGGCCTCCTACAATGAGCAGTTCTTC
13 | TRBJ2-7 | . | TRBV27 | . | CASRRQEPYEQYF | TGTGCCAGCAGGAGACAGGAGCCCTACGAGCAGTACTTC
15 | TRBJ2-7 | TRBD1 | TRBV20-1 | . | CSARAPRTGAYEQYF | TGCAGTGCTAGAGCCCCTAGGACAGGGGCCTACGAGCAGTACTTC
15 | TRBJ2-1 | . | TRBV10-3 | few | CAIGGLNGRDSQQFF | TGTGCCATCGGCGGACTAAACGGCCGGGACAGTCAGCAGTTCTTC
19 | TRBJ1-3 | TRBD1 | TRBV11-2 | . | CASSFKGTGRKSSGNTIYF | TGTGCCAGCAGCTTCAAAGGGACAGGGAGAAAGAGCTCTGGAAACACCATATATTTT
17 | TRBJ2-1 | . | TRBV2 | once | CASSDPAKGRSYNEQFF | TGTGCCAGCAGTGATCCCGCAAAGGGTCGGAGCTACAATGAGCAGTTCTTC
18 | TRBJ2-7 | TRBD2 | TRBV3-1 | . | CASSQEGQITGLTYEQYF | TGTGCCAGCAGCCAAGAGGGGCAAATTACGGGACTAACCTACGAGCAGTACTTC
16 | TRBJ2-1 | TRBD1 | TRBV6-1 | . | CASVWEDRGLLNEQFF | TGTGCCAGCGTCTGGGAGGACAGGGGGCTCCTGAATGAGCAGTTCTTC
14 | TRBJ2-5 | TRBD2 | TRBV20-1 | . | CSATDSGGEETQYF | TGCAGTGCAACCGATAGCGGGGGAGAGGAGACCCAGTACTTC
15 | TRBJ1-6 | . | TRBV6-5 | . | CASSYGETYNSPLHF | TGTGCCAGCAGTTACGGGGAAACCTATAATTCACCCCTCCACTTT
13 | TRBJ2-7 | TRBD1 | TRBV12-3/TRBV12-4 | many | CASLRDSSYEQYF | TGTGCCAGCCTCCGGGACAGCTCCTACGAGCAGTACTTC
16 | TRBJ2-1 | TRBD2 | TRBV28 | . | CASRALAGPIGNEQFF | TGTGCCAGCAGGGCACTAGCGGGTCCTATCGGCAATGAGCAGTTCTTC
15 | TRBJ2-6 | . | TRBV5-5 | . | CASSLSSSGANVLTF | TGTGCCAGCAGCTTATCCTCCTCTGGGGCCAACGTCCTGACTTTC